Listed here are 30 T cell receptor beta chains from one sample, sequenced in a study of blood T cells in healthy people across ages. The use of a sample-barcoded 5' primer and a J-beta primer mix characterized a second PCR of 7 to 11 cycles. MiXCR was run by TCRdb on the 5' RACE reads, yielding one entry per CDR3 protein. The data show approximately 1.5 million distinct CDR3 sequences, 40% to 45% seen once. The sequenced material came from blood. These receptors originate from a woman younger than 35 in good health.

The CDR3, as DNA: TGTGCCAGCAGTGAAGGGGGGGGACTTGGTGAGCAGTTCTTC. Its protein is CASSEGGGLGEQFF. The V call is TRBV25-1, the J call TRBJ2-1; 7 bases agree with TRBD2. From germline, CDR1 is MGHDK and CDR2 SYGVNS. The CDR3 spans 14 residues. V was clipped by 2 bases and J by 9 bases; unmatched bases: 7.

CDR3 coding DNA: TGTGCCAGTTTCCCAACGGGTCTGGGAGAGACCCAGTACTTC. It yields the protein CASFPTGLGETQYF. The V gene is TRBV6-2 or TRBV6-3, the J gene TRBJ2-5; D not resolved. With 9 bases removed from V and 4 bases from J, the gap between germline ends came to 18 bases. Germline CDR1 MNHEY, CDR2 SVGEGT. There are 14 residues in the CDR3.

On this clonotype itself: A junction boundary mismatches the germline segment, possibly from a read error. The genes are TRBV7-2 and TRBJ2-7, with TRBD1 matching 10 bases. The CDR3 contains 15 residues. From germline, CDR1 is SGHTA and CDR2 FQGNSA. The CDR3 spells CAGSARTGGSYEQYF. The CDR3 nucleotides are TGTGCCGGCAGCGCAAGGACAGGGGGTTCCTACGAGCAGTACTTC.

The rearrangement uses TRBV20-1 and TRBJ2-3; 8 bases match TRBD2. After removal of 0 bases from V and 1 base from J, the junction contained 3 bases not matched to a gene. Germline CDR1 DFQATT, CDR2 SNEGSKA (reference sequence). The CDR3 runs 15 residues. Here the CDR3 reads CSAREATSGTDTQYF. The CDR3 DNA follows: TGCAGTGCTAGAGAAGCGACTAGCGGCACAGATACGCAGTATTTT.

The CDR3 here is CASTEGYTQYF. CDR3 nucleotide sequence: TGTGCCAGCACCGAGGGGTATACGCAGTATTTT. V and J are TRBV27 and TRBJ2-3; D tentatively fits TRBD1 or TRBD2 (5 bases each). V was shortened by 7 bases and J by 7 bases, with 9 bases between the two germline ends. This CDR3 comprises 11 residues. Germline loops: CDR1 MNHEY, CDR2 SMNVEV (reference sequence).

The CDR3 DNA reads TGTGCCAGCAGCTTAGGGGACCTCAGAGACCTCGAGCAGTACTTC. This codes for CASSLGDLRDLEQYF. The chain recombines TRBV11-2 with TRBJ2-5; D assignment may be TRBD1 or TRBD2 (5 bases each). Judging by the DNA end, TRBJ2-7 fits better; the J call may be wrong. The CDR3 runs to 15 residues. CDR1 and CDR2 (germline): SGHAT, FQNNGV.

This clonotype was counted a few times. V usage is TRBV7-2 and J usage is TRBJ2-1, with no clear D. Germline V gene sequence: CDR1 SGHTA, CDR2 FQGNSA. The germline V and J ends were trimmed by 5 bases and 0 bases, with 11 bases remaining between them. The CDR3 covers 15 residues. The CDR3 coding sequence is TGTGCCAGCAGCGCCGGAGAGAGCTCCTACAATGAGCAGTTCTTC. Its translation: CASSAGESSYNEQFF.

The chain is built from TRBV7-2 and TRBJ2-3; 10 positions match TRBD2. This CDR3 comprises 15 residues. Per the germline V gene, CDR1 is SGHTA and CDR2 is FQGNSA. With V trimmed by 6 bases and J by 7 bases, 10 bases remained unmatched. The CDR3 DNA reads TGTGCCAGCAGTCCGCTGGAGCGGGGGGGATATACGCAGTATTTT. Translating gives CASSPLERGGYTQYF.

The rearrangement links TRBV20-1 to TRBJ2-3, with 7 bases identical to TRBD2. This CDR3 is built from 16 residues. CDR1 is DFQATT and CDR2 is SNEGSKA in the germline V gene (reference sequence). V shed 1 base and J 6 bases; nucleotides not matched to a gene: 13. Written as DNA, the CDR3 is TGCAGTGCTAGAGCCGCGAAGAGGGAGGGCCCCGATACGCAGTATTTT. Residues: CSARAAKREGPDTQYF.

This clonotype came up once. The chain combines TRBV5-8 with TRBJ2-2, with TRBD1 identical over 10 bases. Germline V lookup: CDR1 SGHTS, CDR2 YDEGEE. V was clipped by 4 bases and J by 7 bases; unmatched bases: 10. The CDR3 covers 16 residues. The CDR3 bases are TGTGCCAGCAGCCCTAGACAGGGGGCTCTGAGCGGGGAGCTGTTTTTT. Residues: CASSPRQGALSGELFF.

Note on this clonotype: The conserved phenylalanine or tryptophan is not found at the CDR3 terminus, so this likely reflects a read error. This chain connects TRBV7-2 to TRBJ1-3; possibly TRBD1 for D (5 bases). The CDR3 has 13 amino acids. Germline V gene sequence: CDR1 SGHTA, CDR2 FQGNSA. Trimming stripped 5 bases from V and 5 bases from J, with 10 bases between. CDR3 DNA sequence: TGTGCCAGCAGCACAGGTCCGCGAAACACCATATATTTA. Amino acids: CASSTGPRNTIYL.

This clonotype has just one count. V usage is TRBV4-1 and J usage is TRBJ2-1; TRBD1 agrees at 11 bases. The CDR3 is made up of 16 amino acids. V lost 4 bases to trimming and J lost 3 bases; unmatched junction nucleotides: 5. Germline-derived CDR1 and CDR2 are MGHRA and YSYEKL. The CDR3 here is CASSRMGQGGYNEQFF. CDR3 in DNA: TGCGCCAGCAGCCGTATGGGACAGGGGGGCTACAATGAGCAGTTCTTC.

This clonotype was observed many times. The rearrangement uses TRBV3-1 and TRBJ2-6; D is unclear. The V gene lost 0 bases and the J gene lost 1 base, with 7 bases spanning the gap. The CDR3 is 16 residues long. Looked up from germline, CDR1 is LGHDT and CDR2 is YNNKEL (reference sequence). The CDR3 bases are TGTGCCAGCAGCCAAGATGTAGGATCTGGGGCCAACGTCCTGACTTTC. Amino acid sequence: CASSQDVGSGANVLTF. Supplemented by reference TRBV3-1 and TRBJ2-6, the full variable domain reads DTAVSQTPKYLVTQMGNDKSIKCEQNLGHDTMYWYKQDSKKFLKIMFSYNNKELIINETVPNRFSPKSPDKAHLNLHINSLELGDSAVYFCASSQDVGSGANVLTFGAGSRLTVL.

This clonotype was found a few times. The chain links TRBV6-5 to TRBJ2-5; 14 bases agree with TRBD2. Germline V gene data show CDR1 as MNHEY and CDR2 as SVGAGI. This CDR3 has 16 residues. V lost 5 bases to trimming and J lost 5 bases; unmatched junction nucleotides: 7. For the CDR3, the DNA is TGTGCCAGCAGTCTCTCTGGGACTAGCGGGAGCGAGACCCAGTACTTC. Translating gives CASSLSGTSGSETQYF.

The chain recombines TRBV7-9 with TRBJ2-1; 7 bases fit TRBD2. CDR3 length: 16 residues. V shed 4 bases, J shed 0 bases, and the junction held 6 bases outside the gene matches. Germline assignment: CDR1 SEHNR and CDR2 FQNEAQ (reference sequence). The CDR3 here is CASSSLRGSSYNEQFF. The CDR3 DNA reads TGTGCCAGCAGCTCCCTGCGCGGGAGCTCCTACAATGAGCAGTTCTTC.

This clonotype was observed at least ten times. J is TRBJ1-1 and V is TRBV4-3; D is uncertain. Germline V gene data show CDR1 as LGHNA and CDR2 as YSLEER. CDR3 length: 17 amino acids. Trimming shortened V by 0 bases and J by 1 base, and 15 bases separated the two germline ends. DNA for the CDR3: TGCGCCAGCAGCCAAGATTCAGGAGGGTTTGGGAACACTGAAGCTTTCTTT. The encoded protein is CASSQDSGGFGNTEAFF.

This chain connects TRBV7-2 to TRBJ2-7; 9 bases line up with TRBD1. The CDR3 loop spans 16 amino acids. V shed 3 bases and J 5 bases; nucleotides not matched to a gene: 11. Looked up from germline, CDR1 is SGHTA and CDR2 is FQGNSA. This CDR3 reads CASSLGGTGKRHEQYF. The CDR3 nucleotides are TGTGCCAGCAGCTTGGGTGGGACAGGGAAGAGGCACGAGCAGTACTTC.

V is TRBV20-1 and J is TRBJ1-2, with 8 bases identical to TRBD1. CDR1 and CDR2 from the germline V gene are DFQATT and SNEGSKA (reference sequence). The CDR3 is 13 residues long. The ends lost 3 bases at V and 6 bases at J; junction bases unmatched: 6. The CDR3 DNA follows: TGCAGTGCTAGGACAGGGGCAGATAATGGCTACACCTTC. It yields the protein CSARTGADNGYTF.

The chain couples TRBV10-3 to TRBJ1-2, with 7 bases lining up with TRBD1. Trimming took 10 bases from V and 0 from J; bases not matched to a gene: 5. Germline assignment: CDR1 ENHRY and CDR2 SYGVKD. The CDR3 is 13 residues long. The CDR3 here is CATRDSSNYGYTF. The CDR3 coding sequence is TGTGCCACCAGGGACAGTTCTAACTATGGCTACACCTTC.

The V gene is TRBV27, the J gene TRBJ1-2; the D gene is possibly TRBD1 (6 bases). The CDR3 extends over 15 amino acids. The V gene's germline CDR1 is MNHEY and CDR2 SMNVEV (reference sequence). The ends were cut back, 5 bases at V and 5 bases at J, with 18 bases in the middle. The CDR3 reads CASSLTRGAHYGYTF. In DNA, the CDR3 is TGTGCCAGCAGTCTAACCCGGGGGGCGCATTATGGCTACACCTTC.

The chain recombines TRBV20-1 with TRBJ2-2; tentatively, D is TRBD2 (6 bases). Germline assignment: CDR1 DFQATT and CDR2 SNEGSKA (reference sequence). V dropped 1 base and J dropped 8 bases, with 11 bases sitting between them. The CDR3 extends over 13 amino acids. CDR3 DNA sequence: TGCAGTGCTAGAGTTCTCGGGAGTGGGGAGCTGTTTTTT. Protein product: CSARVLGSGELFF.

This clonotype showed up just a few times. The rearrangement links TRBV7-9 to TRBJ1-1; D not certain. Germline V CDR1 and CDR2: SEHNR, FQNEAQ (reference sequence). V was trimmed by 5 bases and J by 0 bases, leaving 16 bases between them. The CDR3 spans 16 residues. CDR3 protein: CASSPREGGMNTEAFF. As DNA, the CDR3 is TGTGCCAGCAGCCCCCGGGAGGGAGGGATGAACACTGAAGCTTTCTTT.

The CDR3 DNA reads as TGTGCCAGCGCAATTCATATGAACACTGAAGCTTTCTTT. Amino acids: CASAIHMNTEAFF. The chain carries TRBV13 and TRBJ1-1; D uncertain. The germline gives CDR1 PRHDT, CDR2 FYEKMQ (reference sequence). The CDR3 runs to 13 residues. V gave up 8 bases and J gave up 0 bases, with 10 bases separating them.

The chain joins TRBV6-5 to TRBJ2-7; D not resolved. Germline CDR1 MNHEY, CDR2 SVGAGI. The V end was cut by 0 bases, the J end by 4 bases, with 16 bases between. CDR3 length equals 16 residues. CDR3 sequence reads: CASSYSFGLLEYEQYF. CDR3 DNA sequence: TGTGCCAGCAGTTACTCATTCGGGCTATTAGAGTACGAGCAGTACTTC.

This clonotype showed up just a few times. The gene calls are TRBV12-3 or TRBV12-4 and TRBJ2-3; perhaps TRBD2 as D (7 bases). Deletions cut 4 bases from V and 4 bases from J, with 15 bases between. There are 15 residues in the CDR3. This chain's CDR3 is CASSSQGGGPDTQYF. As DNA, the CDR3 is TGTGCCAGCAGTTCCCAAGGGGGAGGGCCAGATACGCAGTATTTT.

This chain joins TRBV9 and TRBJ2-7, with D possibly TRBD2 on 6 matching bases. Germline V gene sequence: CDR1 SGDLS, CDR2 YYNGEE. Trimming took off 0 bases at V and 7 bases at J, with 17 bases between the two ends. There are 15 residues in the CDR3. CDR3 in DNA: TGTGCCAGCAGCGTAGCTATTGCGGGGACGGGGGAGCAGTACTTC. Its protein product is CASSVAIAGTGEQYF.

About this clonotype itself: A much larger clone differs from this one at a single base, so this may be a read error. CDR3 nucleotide sequence: TGTGCCAGCAGCCAAAATCTGGACAGCAGCAGTTACTTC. It yields the protein CASSQNLDSSSYF. The chain recombines TRBV3-1 with TRBJ2-7; maybe TRBD1 (6 bases). The CDR3 runs 13 residues. V was pared by 2 bases and J by 13 bases, with 18 bases between. CDR1 is LGHDT, CDR2 YNNKEL, per germline (reference sequence).

The chain recombines TRBV29-1 with TRBJ2-3; D not certain. The CDR3 totals 13 residues. CDR1 is SQVTM, CDR2 ANQGSEA, per germline. V dropped 8 bases and J dropped 0 bases, with 12 bases sitting between them. The CDR3 sequence: CSTTTSSTDTQYF. The CDR3, as DNA: TGCAGCACTACGACCAGTAGCACAGATACGCAGTATTTT.

The chain links TRBV2 to TRBJ2-1; tentatively, D is TRBD2 (7 bases). V lost 6 bases, J lost 1 base, and 16 bases lay in between. The germline V gene has CDR1 SNHLY and CDR2 FYNNEI. This CDR3 comprises 16 residues. CDR3 nucleotides: TGTGCCAGCAGCTTCGACGGGGGGCCTTCCTACAATGAGCAGTTCTTC. Residues: CASSFDGGPSYNEQFF.

With regard to this clonotype: Compared with germline, one end of the junction differs, possibly owing to a read error. The chain couples TRBV4-3 to TRBJ1-2; D not resolved. Germline CDR1 is LGHNA and CDR2 is YSLEER. CDR3 length: 17 residues. The CDR3 is CANSQLNAAGANYGYTF. CDR3 bases: TGCGCCAACAGCCAACTAAACGCGGCAGGAGCTAACTATGGCTACACCTTC.